Presented here are 21 T cell receptor beta chains from one specimen sequenced in a study of beta chain features in type 1 diabetes. Expressed TCRB transcripts were sequenced after all isolated RNA was converted to cDNA. Only in-frame clones appear in the TCRdb table, and some are missing; sequencing was by immunoSEQ multiplex PCR. The top ten clones hold around 0.02% of a sample with 900,000 or so clones, roughly 15% of them seen once. The sequenced sample consisted of naive CD4+ T cells from blood. Receptors originate from a woman under 30 in good health.

The DNA for the CDR3 is TGTGCCAGCAGCTTCGCTAGCGGGATTGAGCAGTACTTC. Protein product: CASSFASGIEQYF. The chain employs TRBV7-2 and TRBJ2-5; the match to TRBD2 covers 9 bases. The length of the CDR3 is 13 residues. With 3 bases clipped from V and 11 bases from J, the junction kept 7 bases outside the gene matches. Germline loops: CDR1 SGHTA, CDR2 FQGNSA.

The chain couples TRBV4-3 to TRBJ2-7; 7 bases are shared with TRBD2. Germline values: CDR1 LGHNA, CDR2 YSLEER. The length of the CDR3 is 14 residues. The J segment lost 6 bases and the V segment lost 1 base, leaving 6 bases of the junction unmatched. CDR3 nucleotide sequence: TGCGCCAGCAGCCAAGCCTCGGGAGGACGCGAGCAGTACTTC. It encodes CASSQASGGREQYF.

In this sample, this clone turned up a few times. The chain is built from TRBV9 and TRBJ2-2; D possibly corresponds to TRBD2 (5 bases). There are 14 residues in the CDR3. Germline values: CDR1 SGDLS, CDR2 YYNGEE. The germline V and J ends were trimmed by 0 bases and 6 bases, with 9 bases remaining between them. The CDR3 loop reads CASSVEVEAGELFF. The CDR3, as DNA: TGTGCCAGCAGCGTAGAAGTGGAGGCCGGGGAGCTGTTTTTT.

Only a few counts were recorded for this clone. The V and J genes are TRBV7-2 and TRBJ2-3, with 10 bases identical to TRBD2. The trim removed 2 bases at V and 6 bases at J, leaving 11 bases unmatched. Germline V gives CDR1 SGHTA, CDR2 FQGNSA. This CDR3 is 17 amino acids long. The CDR3 coding sequence is TGTGCCAGCAGCTTACTTGGGGTAGCGGGAGGTTCCGATACGCAGTATTTT. Translation: CASSLLGVAGGSDTQYF. The complete variable domain, with remaining parts taken from reference TRBV7-2 and TRBJ2-3, reads GAGVSQSPSNKVTEKGKDVELRCDPISGHTALYWYRQSLGQGLEFLIYFQGNSAPDKSGLPSDRFSAERTGGSVSTLTIQRTQQEDSAVYLCASSLLGVAGGSDTQYFGPGTRLTVL.

J is TRBJ2-3 and V is TRBV5-4; 8 positions match TRBD2. The CDR3 is made up of 18 amino acids. The germline gives CDR1 SGHNT, CDR2 YYREEE (reference sequence). The trim removed 4 bases at V and 0 bases at J, leaving 13 bases unmatched. The CDR3 sequence is CASSVAKTSGTSTDTQYF. DNA for the CDR3: TGTGCCAGCAGCGTGGCTAAAACTAGCGGAACTAGCACAGATACGCAGTATTTT.

CDR3: CASSVAPQGYEQYF. CDR3 sequence (DNA): TGTGCCAGCAGCGTAGCCCCACAAGGTTACGAGCAGTACTTC. The J gene is TRBJ2-7, the V gene TRBV9, with unresolved D. The CDR3 extends over 14 amino acids. V dropped 0 bases and J dropped 4 bases, with 11 bases sitting between them. Germline V CDR1 and CDR2: SGDLS, YYNGEE.

V gene TRBV7-3 combines with J gene TRBJ2-3; 9 bases are shared with TRBD2. The CDR3 has 18 residues. Germline-derived CDR1 and CDR2 are SGHTA and FQGTGA. The junction had 12 bases not matched to a gene; V was cut back by 5 bases and J by 0 bases. Here the CDR3 DNA reads TGTGCCAGCAGCCTAAGTAGCGGGGGTCCTTGGAGCACAGATACGCAGTATTTT. The encoded protein is CASSLSSGGPWSTDTQYF.

This sequence joins TRBV19 and TRBJ1-5; D ambiguous. Germline V lookup: CDR1 LNHDA, CDR2 SQIVND (reference sequence). The CDR3 consists of 12 residues. Trimming removed 4 bases from V and 4 bases from J, with 5 bases in between. Written as DNA, the CDR3 is TGTGCCAGTAGTAAAGGGAATCAGCCCCAGCATTTT. Translation: CASSKGNQPQHF.

The chain combines TRBV4-2 with TRBJ1-1; 7 nucleotides match TRBD1. Trimming removed 4 bases from V and 1 base from J; junction bases left unmatched: 6. The CDR3 consists of 15 residues. CDR1 is LGHNA, CDR2 YNFKEQ, per germline. As DNA, the CDR3 is TGTGCCAGCAGCCCTCCCGGGACAGCGAACACTGAAGCTTTCTTT. Encoded protein: CASSPPGTANTEAFF.

The chain joins TRBV9 to TRBJ1-3, with D uncertain. The germline gives CDR1 SGDLS, CDR2 YYNGEE. This CDR3 is 15 amino acids long. V was clipped by 8 bases and J by 0 bases, with 15 bases between them. The CDR3 protein is CASSSGQSSGNTIYF. The CDR3 DNA is TGTGCCAGTAGCTCCGGCCAGAGCTCTGGAAACACCATATATTTT. The whole variable domain, remainder taken from reference TRBV9 and TRBJ1-3, is DSGVTQTPKHLITATGQRVTLRCSPRSGDLSVYWYQQSLDQGLQFLIQYYNGEERAKGNILERFSAQQFPDLHSELNLSSLELGDSALYFCASSSGQSSGNTIYFGEGSWLTVV.

This clone has a handful of counts. The J gene is TRBJ1-3, the V gene TRBV7-9; D possibly corresponds to TRBD1 (5 bases). Germline CDR1 SEHNR, CDR2 FQNEAQ (reference sequence). With 2 bases removed from V and 0 bases from J, the gap between germline ends came to 11 bases. The CDR3 contains 16 residues. Here the CDR3 reads CASSLQGMISGNTIYF. Written as DNA, the CDR3 is TGTGCCAGCAGCTTACAGGGAATGATCTCTGGAAACACCATATATTTT.

With respect to this clone: Distinct nucleotide sequences in the sample also encode this CDR3. This chain uses TRBV6-5 with TRBJ2-7; TRBD2 aligns across 8 bases. The V gene's germline CDR1 is MNHEY and CDR2 SVGAGI. This CDR3 has 14 residues. Trimming took 6 bases from V and 2 from J; bases not matched to a gene: 6. CDR3 coding DNA: TGTGCCAGCAGCCTAACTAGCGGCCCCTACGAGCAGTACTTC. This encodes CASSLTSGPYEQYF.

This clone was seen a few times. The chain couples TRBV6-6 to TRBJ2-1; 10 nucleotides match TRBD2. CDR1 and CDR2 (germline): MNHNY, SVGAGI (reference sequence). Germline trimming cut 5 bases from V and 11 bases from J; bases unmatched to any gene: 15. The CDR3 has 16 amino acids. The CDR3 region is CASSNPKAGGTNQQFF. The CDR3 coding sequence is TGTGCCAGCAGTAACCCGAAAGCGGGAGGGACGAATCAGCAGTTCTTC.

This sequence joins TRBV5-6 and TRBJ2-2; D possibly corresponds to TRBD1 (5 bases). The CDR3 consists of 16 residues. The V gene lost 4 bases and the J gene lost 8 bases, with 21 bases spanning the gap. Germline-derived CDR1 and CDR2 are SGHDT and YYEEEE. CDR3 residues: CASSHYYRTGLGELFF. The CDR3 DNA follows: TGTGCCAGCAGCCATTACTACAGGACGGGCCTAGGGGAGCTGTTTTTT. Full variable domain (missing parts from reference TRBV5-6 and TRBJ2-2): DAGVTQSPTHLIKTRGQQVTLRCSPKSGHDTVSWYQQALGQGPQFIFQYYEEEERQRGNFPDRFSGHQFPNYSSELNVNALLLGDSALYLCASSHYYRTGLGELFFGEGSRLTVL.

For this clone: The sample holds other DNA sequences that translate to the same CDR3. This chain joins TRBV7-9 and TRBJ1-5, with D hard to call. Germline V CDR1 and CDR2: SEHNR, FQNEAQ (reference sequence). The CDR3 totals 13 residues. The V and J ends lost 1 base and 6 bases respectively, with 7 bases between them. Written as DNA, the CDR3 is TGTGCCAGCAGCTTAGATCGGGGTCAGCCCCAGCATTTT. Amino acids: CASSLDRGQPQHF.

This chain uses TRBV15 with TRBJ1-3, with D unclear. Germline assignment: CDR1 LNHNV and CDR2 YYDKDF (reference sequence). Trimming left V 0 bases short and J 0 bases short, with 9 bases between. CDR3 size: 16 residues. The CDR3 protein is CATSRDQFSSGNTIYF. In DNA, the CDR3 is TGTGCCACCAGCAGAGATCAGTTTTCCTCTGGAAACACCATATATTTT.

This clone turned up a few times. This chain connects TRBV7-9 to TRBJ2-1; 8 bases agree with TRBD1. Germline V gives CDR1 SEHNR, CDR2 FQNEAQ (reference sequence). This CDR3 has 18 residues. With V trimmed by 5 bases and J by 0 bases, 12 bases remained unmatched. CDR3 loop: CASSHPGTGGLSYNEQFF. CDR3 coding DNA: TGTGCCAGCAGCCATCCAGGGACAGGCGGACTCTCCTACAATGAGCAGTTCTTC. Using reference TRBV7-9 and TRBJ2-1 for the parts outside the CDR3, the full variable domain is DTGVSQNPRHKITKRGQNVTFRCDPISEHNRLYWYRQTLGQGPEFLTYFQNEAQLEKSRLLSDRFSAERPKGSFSTLEIQRTEQGDSAMYLCASSHPGTGGLSYNEQFFGPGTRLTVL.

This clone was seen a few times. The rearrangement uses TRBV9 and TRBJ2-2; no firm D call. The V gene lost 0 bases and the J gene lost 8 bases, with 17 bases spanning the gap. The CDR3 has 16 amino acids. Germline assignment: CDR1 SGDLS and CDR2 YYNGEE. In DNA form, the CDR3 reads TGTGCCAGCAGCGTAGTCGGCACAGTTAACGGGGGGGAGCTGTTTTTT. This encodes CASSVVGTVNGGELFF.

The chain joins TRBV10-3 to TRBJ2-7; 9 bases are a match to TRBD1. Germline V gives CDR1 ENHRY, CDR2 SYGVKD. The CDR3 sequence is 14 residues long. The V segment lost 6 bases and the J segment 5 bases; nucleotides outside the gene matches: 8. CDR3 in amino acids: CAISPGQGPNEQYF. CDR3 nucleotides: TGTGCCATCAGCCCGGGACAGGGCCCCAACGAGCAGTACTTC.

This clone came up a few times. The rearrangement uses TRBV28 and TRBJ2-7; unclear D gene. Germline V gives CDR1 MDHEN, CDR2 SYDVKM. Trimming removed 2 bases from V and 0 bases from J, with 8 bases in between. The CDR3 covers 14 residues. As DNA, the CDR3 is TGTGCCAGCAGTTTACAAGGCCGCTCCTACGAGCAGTACTTC. Its translation: CASSLQGRSYEQYF.

This clone has just a few counts. This chain links TRBV18 with TRBJ2-5; D possibly corresponds to TRBD1 (6 bases). The CDR3 totals 14 residues. V was trimmed by 6 bases and J by 2 bases, leaving 13 bases between them. CDR1 is KGHSH and CDR2 is LQKENI in the germline V gene. Here the CDR3 DNA reads TGTGCCAGCTCCCTGCGGACAGCGCAAGAGACCCAGTACTTC. This encodes CASSLRTAQETQYF.